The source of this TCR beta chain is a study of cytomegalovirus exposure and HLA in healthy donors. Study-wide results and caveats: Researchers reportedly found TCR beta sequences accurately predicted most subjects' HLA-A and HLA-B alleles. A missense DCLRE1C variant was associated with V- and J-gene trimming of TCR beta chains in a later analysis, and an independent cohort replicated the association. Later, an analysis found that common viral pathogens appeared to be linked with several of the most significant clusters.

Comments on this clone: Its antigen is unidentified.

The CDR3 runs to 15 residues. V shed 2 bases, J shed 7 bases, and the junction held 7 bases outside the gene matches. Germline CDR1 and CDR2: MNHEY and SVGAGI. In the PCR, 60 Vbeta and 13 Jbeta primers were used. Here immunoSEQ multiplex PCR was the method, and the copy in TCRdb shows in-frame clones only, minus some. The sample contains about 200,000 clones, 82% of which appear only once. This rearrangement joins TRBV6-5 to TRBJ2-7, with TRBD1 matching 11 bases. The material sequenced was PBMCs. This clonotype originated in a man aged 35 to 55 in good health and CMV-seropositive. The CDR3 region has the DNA TGTGCCAGCAGTTACGCAGGACAGGGGGCGCGAGAGCAGTACTTC. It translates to CASSYAGQGAREQYF.